These 3 T cell receptor beta chains came from one sample sequenced in a study of blood T cell repertoires in COVID-19. TCRdb's table, derived via immunoSEQ multiplex PCR, lists solely in-frame clones and lacks some. The top ten clones hold 1.1% to 1.5% of a sample with about 70,000 clones, approximately 89% of them seen once. The sample consisted of peripheral blood. The receptors stem from a man in his 60s with acute or convalescent COVID-19.

The CDR3 protein is CASRDQGRGTEAFF. The DNA of the CDR3 is TGTGCCAGCAGGGACCAGGGGCGAGGCACTGAAGCTTTCTTT. The rearrangement joins TRBV6-5 to TRBJ1-1; the D gene is possibly TRBD1 (6 bases). Deletions cut 6 bases from V and 4 bases from J, with 15 bases between. Germline V gene sequence: CDR1 MNHEY, CDR2 SVGAGI. The CDR3 contains 14 residues.

This sequence joins TRBV20-1 and TRBJ1-6, with no clear D. Deletions cut 3 bases from V and 5 bases from J, with 11 bases between. Germline V CDR1 and CDR2: DFQATT, SNEGSKA (reference sequence). The CDR3 sequence is 14 residues long. CDR3 bases: TGCAGTGCTAGTTTTCCGGGAAATAATTCACCCCTCCACTTT. The encoded protein is CSASFPGNNSPLHF.

The chain has TRBV2 and TRBJ1-1; TRBD1 might be the D (5 bases). Trimming pared 8 bases from V and 0 bases from J, leaving 16 bases between. Germline CDR1 SNHLY, CDR2 FYNNEI. The CDR3 is 15 residues long. CDR3 nucleotides: TGTGCCAGCGGCTCGGAGGGGCGACTGAACACTGAAGCTTTCTTT. This encodes CASGSEGRLNTEAFF. The full variable domain, its missing parts supplied by reference TRBV2 and TRBJ1-1, is EPEVTQTPSHQVTQMGQEVILRCVPISNHLYFYWYRQILGQKVEFLVSFYNNEISEKSEIFDDQFSVERPDGSNFTLKIRSTKLEDSAMYFCASGSEGRLNTEAFFGQGTRLTVV.